This T cell receptor (beta chain) was documented in a study of control samples from healthy donors and cancer patients. Per germline, CDR1 MRHNA and CDR2 SNTAGT. The CDR3 loop spans 15 amino acids. V lost 3 bases and J lost 4, with 13 bases in between. Only in-frame clones appear in the TCRdb table, and some are missing; sequencing was by immunoSEQ multiplex PCR. The table includes 35,000 to 50,000 clones, approximately 94% detected once. Sequencing was performed on blood. The V and J genes are TRBV6-4 and TRBJ1-5, with a possible D match to TRBD1 (5 bases). The sequence came from a man between 60 and 75 years old in good health. CDR3 nucleotides: TGTGCCAGCAGTGAACGTTGGGGGTTTAATCAGCCCCAGCATTTT. It codes for CASSERWGFNQPQHF.